The 30 T cell receptor beta chains below come from one sample, sequenced in a study of T-cell reconstitution after alpha-beta-depleted transplantation in children. During its preparation, the TCRbeta library received unique molecular identifiers. Using its own MiXCR run on the PCR reads, TCRdb lists one record per CDR3 protein. The sample contains about 230,000 distinct CDR3 sequences, 9.7% of which appear only once. The starting material was PBMCs from the stem cell graft donor, obtained from the stem cell graft. These receptors all come from a human donor who donated a stem cell graft to a child with SCID.

This clonotype has only a few counts. The J gene is TRBJ2-7, the V gene TRBV4-3, with D hard to call. The length of the CDR3 is 13 residues. Germline V lookup: CDR1 LGHNA, CDR2 YSLEER. The V gene lost 2 bases and the J gene lost 7 bases, with 12 bases spanning the gap. The CDR3 nucleotides are TGCGCCAGCAGCCAAACTCAGAAGGGTGAGCAGTACTTC. This gives the protein CASSQTQKGEQYF.

This clonotype was seen repeatedly, ten times or more. V is TRBV7-3 and J is TRBJ2-1, with 10 bases that match TRBD2. Per germline, CDR1 SGHTA and CDR2 FQGTGA. The CDR3 loop spans 15 amino acids. J gave up 1 base and V 5 bases, and 2 bases lay outside the gene matches. This CDR3 reads CASSLAGASYNEQFF. The CDR3 region has the DNA TGTGCCAGCAGCCTAGCGGGGGCTTCCTACAATGAGCAGTTCTTC. Supplemented by reference TRBV7-3 and TRBJ2-1, the full variable domain reads GAGVSQTPSNKVTEKGKYVELRCDPISGHTALYWYRQSLGQGPEFLIYFQGTGAADDSGLPNDRFFAVRPEGSVSTLKIQRTERGDSAVYLCASSLAGASYNEQFFGPGTRLTVL.

About this clonotype itself: With a much larger clone just one base away, this may be a read error. V gene TRBV12-3 or TRBV12-4 combines with J gene TRBJ1-4; 7 bases match TRBD1. CDR3 length: 18 residues. CDR3 nucleotides: TGTGCCAGCTGTTTAGCGCGGGGTCAGGGGGCAACTAATGAAAAACTGTTTTTT. This gives the protein CASCLARGQGATNEKLFF.

This clonotype was detected many times. The V and J genes are TRBV7-9 and TRBJ2-5, with 8 bases matching TRBD1. The V gene's germline CDR1 is SEHNR and CDR2 FQNEAQ (reference sequence). V was clipped by 3 bases and J by 4 bases; unmatched bases: 7. The CDR3 is 15 amino acids. The CDR3: CASSFVRGLSETQYF. The CDR3 DNA reads TGTGCCAGCAGCTTTGTCAGGGGGCTTTCAGAGACCCAGTACTTC. The variable domain in full, with the rest retrieved from reference TRBV7-9 and TRBJ2-5, is DTGVSQNPRHKITKRGQNVTFRCDPISEHNRLYWYRQTLGQGPEFLTYFQNEAQLEKSRLLSDRFSAERPKGSFSTLEIQRTEQGDSAMYLCASSFVRGLSETQYFGPGTRLLVL.

On this clonotype itself: A much larger clonotype is one base distant, so this may be a read error. V is TRBV18 and J is TRBJ1-1, with a possible D match to TRBD1 (6 bases). Germline V CDR1 and CDR2: KGHSH, LQKENI. This CDR3 has 15 amino acids. The CDR3: CASSPPKRGNTEALF. The CDR3 DNA is TGTGCCAGCTCACCACCGAAAAGGGGGAACACTGAAGCTCTCTTT.

This clonotype occurred many times. The genes are TRBV20-1 and TRBJ2-6; D is unresolved. The germline V gene encodes CDR1 DFQATT and CDR2 SNEGSKA (reference sequence). Trimming removed 0 bases at V and 2 bases at J, with 8 bases between. The length of the CDR3 is 15 residues. The CDR3 is CSARDPGAGANVLTF. DNA of the CDR3: TGCAGTGCTAGAGATCCGGGTGCTGGGGCCAACGTCCTGACTTTC.

This clonotype was seen at least ten times. The V call is TRBV5-1, the J call TRBJ2-5, with a weak D call TRBD1 (6 bases). Deletions cut 4 bases from V and 0 bases from J, with 10 bases between. Germline V CDR1 and CDR2: SGHRS, YFSETQ. The CDR3 runs 14 residues. The chain's CDR3 is CASSEQGDQETQYF. The CDR3 coding sequence is TGCGCCAGCAGCGAACAGGGTGACCAAGAGACCCAGTACTTC.

This clonotype has ten or more counts. This sequence joins TRBV20-1 and TRBJ1-2; D not certain. Trimming pared 1 base from V and 1 base from J, leaving 13 bases between. Germline V lookup: CDR1 DFQATT, CDR2 SNEGSKA (reference sequence). This CDR3 has 15 amino acids. The CDR3 bases are TGCAGTGCTAGAGCTCTGGAGACTTATAACTATGGCTACACCTTC. Protein product: CSARALETYNYGYTF.

The chain employs TRBV20-1 and TRBJ1-5; maybe TRBD1 (5 bases). The CDR3 loop spans 13 amino acids. Germline values: CDR1 DFQATT, CDR2 SNEGSKA (reference sequence). The V gene lost 5 bases and the J gene lost 2 bases, with 10 bases spanning the gap. Here the CDR3 reads CSAYTGGNQPQHF. The DNA of the CDR3 is TGCAGTGCTTATACAGGCGGCAATCAGCCCCAGCATTTT.

This clonotype was seen ten or more times. The rearrangement links TRBV9 to TRBJ2-1; D is perhaps TRBD1 or TRBD2 (5 bases each). Trimming took 0 bases from V and 4 from J, leaving 17 bases between them. CDR3 length: 17 residues. Germline CDR1 is SGDLS and CDR2 is YYNGEE. In DNA form, the CDR3 reads TGTGCCAGCAGCGTAGCTGGGGGACGTCAATCGTACAATGAGCAGTTCTTC. It encodes CASSVAGGRQSYNEQFF.

This clonotype was recorded many times. The V and J genes are TRBV5-1 and TRBJ2-2; 10 bases align to TRBD1. Germline lookup yields CDR1 SGHRS and CDR2 YFSETQ. Trimming took 3 bases from V and 6 from J; bases not matched to a gene: 14. The CDR3 loop spans 18 amino acids. Here the CDR3 reads CASSSNRDRGFLAGELFF. The CDR3 bases are TGCGCCAGCAGCTCAAACCGGGACAGGGGTTTTTTGGCCGGGGAGCTGTTTTTT.

A word on this clonotype: This could be a read error, since a much larger clone is one nucleotide away. The chain couples TRBV20-1 to TRBJ2-7, with TRBD2 matching over 11 bases. The length of the CDR3 is 14 residues. Looked up from germline, CDR1 is DFQATT and CDR2 is SNEGSKA (reference sequence). The V gene end was trimmed by 5 bases and the J gene end by 6 bases; junction bases not matched to a gene: 9. The CDR3 region has the DNA TGCAGTGCTCAACTAGCGGGGGATACCTGCGAGCAGTACTTC. The encoded protein is CSAQLAGDTCEQYF.

This clonotype was detected only a few times. CDR3 bases: TGTGCCAGCAGTCTCCGACTGAGAACAGATACGCAGTATTTT. Translating gives CASSLRLRTDTQYF. The chain employs TRBV27 and TRBJ2-3, with D hard to call. CDR3 size: 14 residues. Germline values: CDR1 MNHEY, CDR2 SMNVEV (reference sequence). Trimming took 5 bases from V and 3 from J, leaving 12 bases between them.

In this sample, this clonotype turned up many times. The CDR3 loop is CASSAGQADTQYF. CDR3 DNA sequence: TGTGCCAGCAGCGCGGGACAGGCAGATACGCAGTATTTT. The rearrangement uses TRBV9 and TRBJ2-3; 8 nucleotides line up with TRBD1. With 3 bases clipped from V and 4 bases from J, the junction kept 1 base outside the gene matches. Germline lookup yields CDR1 SGDLS and CDR2 YYNGEE. The CDR3 has 13 residues.

V is TRBV20-1 and J is TRBJ2-2; 10 bases fit TRBD2. With V trimmed by 0 bases and J by 10 bases, 2 bases remained unmatched. CDR1 is DFQATT, CDR2 SNEGSKA, per germline (reference sequence). The length of the CDR3 is 13 residues. CDR3 in DNA: TGCAGTGCTAGAGAGAGCGGGGGGGCGGAGCTGTTTTTT. This codes for CSARESGGAELFF.

The chain employs TRBV7-8 and TRBJ1-1, with D unresolved. With 5 bases removed from V and 7 bases from J, the gap between germline ends came to 11 bases. Germline assignment: CDR1 SGHVS and CDR2 FQNEAQ. The CDR3 loop spans 12 amino acids. The CDR3 region has the DNA TGTGCCAGCAGCCCCCAGGAAGATGAAGCTTTCTTT. It translates to CASSPQEDEAFF.

This clonotype was seen at least ten times. This chain connects TRBV7-8 to TRBJ1-5, with unresolved D. V lost 1 base and J 7 bases, leaving 11 bases between the germline ends. The CDR3 consists of 14 residues. In germline, CDR1 is SGHVS, CDR2 FQNEAQ. The CDR3 DNA reads as TGTGCCAGCAGCTTAGGGATGTCGGAACAGCCCCAGCATTTT. Translating it yields CASSLGMSEQPQHF.

This clonotype was found many times. The chain links TRBV10-3 to TRBJ2-7; 7 nucleotides line up with TRBD1. Per the germline V gene, CDR1 is ENHRY and CDR2 is SYGVKD. The CDR3 loop spans 16 amino acids. Trimming at V came to 3 bases and at J to 4 bases, leaving 12 bases not matched to a gene. CDR3 coding DNA: TGTGCCATCAGTGAATTTACCGGGACAGAAGAATACGAGCAGTACTTC. Translating it yields CAISEFTGTEEYEQYF.

This clonotype was seen many times. This chain joins TRBV5-1 and TRBJ1-6; D unresolved. The CDR3 has 14 residues. Germline-derived CDR1 and CDR2 are SGHRS and YFSETQ. Trimming pared 5 bases from V and 5 bases from J, leaving 11 bases between. In nucleotides, the CDR3 is TGCGCCAGCAGTGGCAGCATGAATAATTCACCCCTCCACTTT. Amino acids: CASSGSMNNSPLHF.

This clonotype showed up many times. V usage is TRBV3-1 and J usage is TRBJ1-6; unclear D gene. The CDR3 runs 16 residues. Trimming left V 0 bases short and J 7 bases short, with 13 bases between. Germline values: CDR1 LGHDT, CDR2 YNNKEL (reference sequence). The CDR3 loop is CASSQESRAGNSPLHF. Here the CDR3 DNA reads TGTGCCAGCAGCCAAGAAAGTAGGGCAGGAAATTCACCCCTCCACTTT.

This clonotype was detected only a few times. Given a much more abundant clone one base away, this may be a read error. The rearrangement uses TRBV5-1 and TRBJ1-2, with 7 bases that match TRBD1. CDR1 is SGHRS, CDR2 YFSETQ, per germline. The CDR3 contains 15 residues. CDR3 sequence: CASSPGTATWGGDTF. In DNA form, the CDR3 reads TGCGCCAGCAGCCCGGGGACAGCCACTTGGGGTGGCGACACCTTC.

In this sample, this clonotype turned up many times. The chain joins TRBV4-1 to TRBJ2-3, with 11 nucleotides matching TRBD2. The CDR3 contains 17 residues. The germline V gene has CDR1 MGHRA and CDR2 YSYEKL. Unmatched junction bases numbered 6, after V lost 0 bases and J lost 4 bases. CDR3 nucleotide sequence: TGCGCCAGCAGCCAAGAATACGGGACTAGCGGCCCAGATACGCAGTATTTT. This translates into CASSQEYGTSGPDTQYF.

This clonotype was seen a few times. The chain uses TRBV3-1 and TRBJ2-3, with D perhaps matching TRBD2 (6 bases). Looked up from germline, CDR1 is LGHDT and CDR2 is YNNKEL (reference sequence). Trimming took off 4 bases at V and 4 bases at J, with 30 bases between the two ends. This CDR3 has 20 amino acids. DNA for the CDR3: TGTGCCAGCAGCCTTGCCCCGGGCGGGGTAGCCCCCGGAGGTTCAGATACGCAGTATTTT. Amino acid sequence: CASSLAPGGVAPGGSDTQYF.

There are many counts of this clonotype. The chain recombines TRBV29-1 with TRBJ1-1; D gene ambiguous. The CDR3 spans 16 residues. CDR1 SQVTM and CDR2 ANQGSEA come from the germline V gene. The V gene lost 3 bases and the J gene lost 2 bases, with 19 bases spanning the gap. This CDR3 reads CSVDTMRLQTNTEAFF. CDR3 nucleotides: TGCAGCGTTGATACAATGCGGCTTCAAACCAACACTGAAGCTTTCTTT.

This clonotype has a handful of counts. The chain joins TRBV27 to TRBJ2-1; a possible D gene is TRBD2 (7 bases). With 5 bases removed from V and 7 bases from J, the gap between germline ends came to 15 bases. This CDR3 region has 14 residues. Germline V CDR1 and CDR2: MNHEY, SMNVEV (reference sequence). DNA of the CDR3: TGTGCCAGCAGTCGGAGGGGGGGGCGTAATGAGCAGTTCTTC. This translates into CASSRRGGRNEQFF.

This clonotype was detected ten times or more. The chain is built from TRBV30 and TRBJ2-1; D possibly corresponds to TRBD1 (5 bases). V gave up 4 bases and J gave up 1 base, with 11 bases separating them. The V gene's germline CDR1 is GTSNPN and CDR2 SVGIG (reference sequence). CDR3 length: 14 amino acids. The CDR3 bases are TGTGCCTGGAAGGGGCCAGGGTCCTACAATGAGCAGTTCTTC. Its translation: CAWKGPGSYNEQFF.

This clonotype was observed many times. The rearrangement joins TRBV6-2 or TRBV6-3 to TRBJ2-7, with D perhaps assigned TRBD1 or TRBD2 (7 bases each). The V and J ends lost 8 bases and 6 bases respectively, with 17 bases between them. Germline V CDR1 and CDR2: MNHEY, SVGEGT. CDR3 length: 13 residues. The DNA for the CDR3 is TGTGCCAGCTCTCAGGGGGGGGCCCGCGAGCAGTACTTC. Its protein product is CASSQGGAREQYF.

The sample holds many counts of this clonotype. The gene calls are TRBV12-3 or TRBV12-4 and TRBJ1-3; D not certain. V dropped 4 bases and J dropped 3 bases, with 16 bases sitting between them. The CDR3 contains 16 residues. CDR3 DNA sequence: TGTGCCAGCAGTTCCGGCTCCACCGGGATTGGAAACACCATATATTTT. It encodes CASSSGSTGIGNTIYF.

In its sample, this clonotype was seen many times. The chain uses TRBV5-1 and TRBJ2-7, with a tentative D call TRBD2 (5 bases). This CDR3 is built from 14 residues. V dropped 2 bases and J dropped 3 bases, with 12 bases sitting between them. The germline V gene encodes CDR1 SGHRS and CDR2 YFSETQ. CDR3 sequence reads: CASSFREMGYEQYF. For the CDR3, the DNA is TGCGCCAGCAGCTTCCGGGAAATGGGCTACGAGCAGTACTTC.

The chain recombines TRBV12-3 or TRBV12-4 with TRBJ2-7; 8 nucleotides line up with TRBD1. This CDR3 comprises 13 residues. Trimming took 5 bases from V and 8 from J; bases not matched to a gene: 8. CDR3 DNA: TGTGCCAGCAGTATCTCGGACAGGGAGAAGCAGTACTTC. It yields the protein CASSISDREKQYF.